A single sample gave rise to the 28 T cell receptor beta chains below, sequenced in a study of T cells after yellow fever vaccination (dated by TCRdb to the late 2010s). The method behind the library was 5' RACE. Reads for this sample came from an Illumina NovaSeq 6000. Using fastp trimming at Q25 and MiXCR clonotype assembly, TCRdb reanalyzed the public sequencing data and kept in-frame beta chains. Every entry covers one CDR3 protein and lists the most common genes and DNA from its rows. The sample table shows under 200,000 distinct CDR3 sequences, and approximately 11% are seen once. About 40% of the sample is held by the ten biggest clonotypes. This sample's treatment or condition label indicates: live attenuated yellow fever vaccine strain. Here the sequenced sample was CD8+ T cells sorted from PBMCs, taken 15 days after the yellow fever booster vaccination. The receptors were gathered from a man between 18 and 35 years old who received the YFV17D yellow fever vaccine.

This clonotype was recorded at least ten times. The chain uses TRBV20-1 and TRBJ2-4; D is possibly TRBD2 (5 bases). Trimming shortened V by 6 bases and J by 10 bases, and 22 bases separated the two germline ends. Germline CDR1 DFQATT, CDR2 SNEGSKA (reference sequence). The CDR3 spans 14 residues. CDR3 loop: CSAPMPGSRGIQYF. The CDR3 nucleotides are TGCAGTGCCCCTATGCCCGGGTCTAGAGGGATTCAGTACTTC.

This clonotype was recorded a few times. This chain joins TRBV7-9 and TRBJ2-5; 9 bases align to TRBD2. This CDR3 comprises 18 residues. Germline CDR1 is SEHNR and CDR2 is FQNEAQ (reference sequence). V shed 3 bases, J shed 2 bases, and the junction held 13 bases outside the gene matches. CDR3 loop: CASSFSGTSPTSQETQYF. Here the CDR3 DNA reads TGTGCCAGCAGCTTCTCCGGGACTAGCCCCACCAGTCAAGAGACCCAGTACTTC.

The chain combines TRBV20-1 with TRBJ2-7, with 7 bases lining up with TRBD2. V was pared by 5 bases and J by 5 bases, with 15 bases of the junction left unmatched. This CDR3 has 15 amino acids. Germline V gene data show CDR1 as DFQATT and CDR2 as SNEGSKA (reference sequence). CDR3 coding DNA: TGCAGTGCTCATGACGGGGAGGGGAGGGCAGACGAGCAGTACTTC. As protein: CSAHDGEGRADEQYF.

The chain has TRBV7-9 and TRBJ2-4; D is unclear. Germline V gene lookup returns CDR1 SEHNR and CDR2 FQNEAQ (reference sequence). The CDR3 contains 14 residues. V dropped 5 bases and J dropped 1 base, with 9 bases sitting between them. CDR3 nucleotides: TGTGCCAGCAGCCCAGAGAAGGCCAAAAACATTCAGTACTTC. Residues: CASSPEKAKNIQYF.

V is TRBV6-6 and J is TRBJ2-7, with D tentatively TRBD1 (6 bases). Germline CDR1 reads MNHNY; CDR2 reads SVGAGI (reference sequence). The CDR3 has 14 amino acids. The germline V and J ends were trimmed by 6 bases and 0 bases, with 12 bases remaining between them. The CDR3: CASSVTGSSYEQYF. In nucleotides, the CDR3 is TGTGCCAGCAGCGTTACAGGGAGCTCCTACGAGCAGTACTTC.

The J gene is TRBJ2-1, the V gene TRBV13, with 11 bases fitting TRBD1. Unmatched junction bases numbered 5, after V lost 4 bases and J lost 6 bases. CDR1 PRHDT and CDR2 FYEKMQ come from the germline V gene (reference sequence). The CDR3 runs to 15 residues. In nucleotides, the CDR3 is TGTGCCAGCAGCTCCGCCGGGACAGGGGGCAATGAGCAGTTCTTC. It yields the protein CASSSAGTGGNEQFF.

The chain joins TRBV7-2 to TRBJ2-3; 12 bases line up with TRBD2. The V and J ends lost 2 bases and 0 bases, in that order; junction bases with no gene match: 9. The CDR3 loop spans 19 amino acids. Germline loops: CDR1 SGHTA, CDR2 FQGNSA. CDR3 DNA: TGTGCCAGCAGCTTAAGTCTAGCGGGGGGGTGGACTAGCACAGATACGCAGTATTTT. Encoded protein: CASSLSLAGGWTSTDTQYF.

This clonotype was observed a handful of times. This chain joins TRBV2 and TRBJ2-5, with TRBD2 matching over 10 bases. Germline V CDR1 and CDR2: SNHLY, FYNNEI. The CDR3 is 14 residues long. V lost 6 bases to trimming and J lost 5 bases; unmatched junction nucleotides: 6. CDR3 region: CASRSGGAFETQYF. The CDR3 DNA reads as TGTGCCAGCAGGAGCGGGGGGGCCTTTGAGACCCAGTACTTC.

This clonotype occurred a few times. This chain uses TRBV4-3 with TRBJ2-3; 8 bases map to TRBD2. The CDR3 runs to 16 residues. Germline V gene lookup returns CDR1 LGHNA and CDR2 YSLEER. V lost 0 bases and J lost 5; bases outside the gene matches: 7. The CDR3 nucleotides read TGCGCCAGCAGCCAAGATACGGGGGGGCGGGGAGATACGCAGTATTTT. Translating gives CASSQDTGGRGDTQYF.

This clonotype was seen only a few times. The rearrangement links TRBV20-1 to TRBJ1-2; D not resolved. Germline-derived CDR1 and CDR2 are DFQATT and SNEGSKA (reference sequence). Deletions cut 7 bases from V and 8 bases from J, with 14 bases between. The CDR3 has 11 residues. CDR3 in amino acids: CSDTELRGYTF. In nucleotides, the CDR3 is TGCAGTGACACGGAACTTAGGGGCTACACCTTC.

The chain has TRBV7-9 and TRBJ1-6; D remains unclear. This CDR3 region has 14 residues. V was trimmed by 4 bases and J by 7 bases, leaving 11 bases between them. Per germline, CDR1 SEHNR and CDR2 FQNEAQ (reference sequence). CDR3 sequence reads: CASSSPGHNSPLHF. CDR3 bases: TGTGCCAGCAGCTCTCCGGGCCACAATTCACCCCTCCACTTT.

The gene calls are TRBV7-6 and TRBJ2-1, with 10 bases lining up with TRBD1. The ends lost 5 bases at V and 7 bases at J; junction bases unmatched: 5. The germline gives CDR1 SGHVS, CDR2 FNYEAQ. This CDR3 comprises 14 residues. The CDR3 nucleotides read TGTGCCAGCAGCCAAGTGGACAGGGGGAATGAGCAGTTCTTC. Its translation: CASSQVDRGNEQFF. The whole variable domain, remainder taken from reference TRBV7-6 and TRBJ2-1, is GAGVSQSPRYKVTKRGQDVALRCDPISGHVSLYWYRQALGQGPEFLTYFNYEAQQDKSGLPNDRFSAERPEGSISTLTIQRTEQRDSAMYRCASSQVDRGNEQFFGPGTRLTVL.

The CDR3 bases are TGTGCCAGCAGCCGCGGGACTAGCGGGGGGGCTCCAGATACGCAGTATTTT. Its protein product is CASSRGTSGGAPDTQYF. The chain employs TRBV6-5 and TRBJ2-3, with TRBD2 matching over 16 bases. The CDR3 sequence is 17 residues long. Germline values: CDR1 MNHEY, CDR2 SVGAGI. J was trimmed by 4 bases and V by 6 bases; bases with no gene match: 7.

This clonotype was found once. V usage is TRBV7-3 and J usage is TRBJ2-1; D is perhaps TRBD2 (6 bases). The V gene lost 2 bases and the J gene lost 4 bases, with 12 bases spanning the gap. Germline V gene lookup returns CDR1 SGHTA and CDR2 FQGTGA. The CDR3 loop spans 15 amino acids. For the CDR3, the DNA is TGTGCCAGCAGCTTAGGGGACTTTGTTTACAATGAGCAGTTCTTC. Its translation: CASSLGDFVYNEQFF.

This clonotype showed up just a few times. The CDR3 coding sequence is TGCAGCGTTGTCTGGCTAGCGGGTAACACCGGGGAGCTGTTTTTT. This encodes CSVVWLAGNTGELFF. This chain uses TRBV29-1 with TRBJ2-2; 8 bases agree with TRBD2. The germline V gene encodes CDR1 SQVTM and CDR2 ANQGSEA. The CDR3 extends over 15 amino acids. V shed 4 bases, J shed 2 bases, and the junction held 6 bases outside the gene matches.

The gene calls are TRBV7-2 and TRBJ2-1, with D possibly being TRBD2 (6 bases). V lost 5 bases to trimming and J lost 7 bases, with 15 bases between them. CDR3 size: 14 residues. Germline V gene sequence: CDR1 SGHTA, CDR2 FQGNSA. DNA for the CDR3: TGTGCCAGCAGCCACCCCGGGGGAAAGAATGAGCAGTTCTTC. As protein: CASSHPGGKNEQFF.

CDR3: CASSWARGANTGELFF. Written as DNA, the CDR3 is TGTGCCAGCAGCTGGGCCAGGGGCGCGAACACCGGGGAGCTGTTTTTT. The gene calls are TRBV6-1 and TRBJ2-2; possibly TRBD1 for D (6 bases). Deletions cut 6 bases from V and 0 bases from J, with 14 bases between. The CDR3 loop spans 16 amino acids. Germline assignment: CDR1 MNHNS and CDR2 SASEGT.

CDR3 residues: CSVEAGKNTGELFF. DNA for the CDR3: TGCAGCGTTGAAGCAGGGAAGAACACCGGGGAGCTGTTTTTT. The chain links TRBV29-1 to TRBJ2-2, with D possibly matching TRBD1 (5 bases). Trimming removed 1 base from V and 1 base from J, with 7 bases in between. There are 14 residues in the CDR3. The germline V gene has CDR1 SQVTM and CDR2 ANQGSEA.

The genes are TRBV27 and TRBJ2-7; possibly TRBD2 for D (5 bases). Trimming cost V 10 bases and J 6 bases, with 28 bases left between them. The CDR3 extends over 16 amino acids. Per germline, CDR1 MNHEY and CDR2 SMNVEV (reference sequence). DNA of the CDR3: TGTGCCACCGCCTACCGGGAACGGACCTCCCATGCCGAGCAGTACGTC. This encodes CATAYRERTSHAEQYV.

The gene calls are TRBV12-3 or TRBV12-4 and TRBJ2-5; TRBD2 is a possible D gene (5 bases). The V and J ends lost 8 bases and 3 bases respectively, with 10 bases between them. This CDR3 contains 12 residues. Written as DNA, the CDR3 is TGTGCCAGCGTTGGGAGCGAAGAGACCCAGTACTTC. Translated, it gives CASVGSEETQYF.

The genes are TRBV12-3 or TRBV12-4 and TRBJ2-5; 11 positions match TRBD2. The CDR3 covers 11 residues. The ends lost 8 bases at V and 7 bases at J; junction bases unmatched: 0. In nucleotides, the CDR3 is TGTGCCAGCGGGACTAGCGGGACCCAGTACTTC. This codes for CASGTSGTQYF.

This clonotype turned up a few times. For the CDR3, the DNA is TGTGCCAGCAGCCACCCGGATGAATACGAGCAGTACTTC. Amino acid sequence: CASSHPDEYEQYF. V usage is TRBV12-3 or TRBV12-4 and J usage is TRBJ2-7, with D hard to call. Trimming shortened V by 6 bases and J by 4 bases, and 13 bases separated the two germline ends. This CDR3 is 13 amino acids long.

The chain recombines TRBV2 with TRBJ2-3; 8 bases are shared with TRBD2. The CDR3 runs 17 residues. Per the germline V gene, CDR1 is SNHLY and CDR2 is FYNNEI. The ends lost 5 bases at V and 0 bases at J; junction bases unmatched: 10. CDR3: CASSPPGLVLSTDTQYF. CDR3 DNA: TGTGCCAGCAGTCCGCCGGGACTAGTCCTTAGCACAGATACGCAGTATTTT.

This clonotype was recorded a few times. A junction boundary mismatches the germline segment, possibly from a read error. V is TRBV7-7 and J is TRBJ2-2; D is unresolved. CDR3 length equals 13 residues. CDR1 and CDR2 (germline): SSHAT, FNYEAQ (reference sequence). Here the CDR3 reads CASSLEGPGELFF. CDR3 nucleotide sequence: TGTGCTAGCAGCTTAGAAGGGCCCGGGGAGCTGTTTTTT.

This chain links TRBV4-1 with TRBJ2-2; D is perhaps TRBD2 (6 bases). The V gene's germline CDR1 is MGHRA and CDR2 YSYEKL. The CDR3 is 16 amino acids. V was trimmed by 1 base and J by 5 bases, leaving 14 bases between them. For the CDR3, the DNA is TGCGCCAGCAGCCAAGTCCTGGGACTGGGGACCGGGGAGCTGTTTTTT. The encoded protein is CASSQVLGLGTGELFF.

This clonotype appeared many times. The J gene is TRBJ1-1, the V gene TRBV29-1; 11 bases are shared with TRBD1. The germline V gene has CDR1 SQVTM and CDR2 ANQGSEA. Losses at the gene ends were 6 bases for V and 5 bases for J; bases not matched to a gene: 8. The CDR3 loop spans 14 amino acids. The CDR3 coding sequence is TGCAGCGTGGTTCCCGGGACAGGGGGGACTGAAGCTTTCTTT. Translating gives CSVVPGTGGTEAFF.

The chain is built from TRBV4-2 and TRBJ2-5, with D perhaps matching TRBD2 (6 bases). The CDR3 contains 14 residues. Germline-derived CDR1 and CDR2 are LGHNA and YNFKEQ. The V gene lost 4 bases and the J gene lost 2 bases, with 11 bases spanning the gap. The CDR3 nucleotides read TGTGCCAGCAGCCCCCTAGCGACGCAAGAGACCCAGTACTTC. It encodes CASSPLATQETQYF.

In this sample, this clonotype turned up a few times. The chain is built from TRBV11-2 and TRBJ1-3, with D uncertain. Trimming pared 11 bases from V and 4 bases from J, leaving 21 bases between. CDR3 length: 15 amino acids. The germline V gene encodes CDR1 SGHAT and CDR2 FQNNGV. The CDR3 region has the DNA TGTGCCTCTTGCCGTGAGGGCGTTTCCGGAAACACCATATATTTT. Protein sequence: CASCREGVSGNTIYF.